The sequence of this T cell receptor (beta chain) was determined in a study of spatial heterogeneity in lung cancer (dated by TCRdb to between 2018 and 2021). Some background on the complete study: More beta-chain than alpha-chain transcripts were consistently detected, likely reflecting higher beta-chain transcript abundance. In tumor regions, TCR transcript counts showed a strong correlation with a T cell transcriptional module score from matched bulk RNA-seq. In the raw uncorrected reads, each unique combination of TCR and UMI appeared more than ten times on average. In non-small cell lung cancer, the study quantitatively compared TCR alpha and beta repertoires across several tumor regions, matched nontumor lung, and blood. Nonsynonymous mutation counts, determined by whole-exome sequencing of tumor tissue, were related to TCR repertoire features. At surgery, both alpha and beta chains were TCR-sequenced in 200 to 250 tumor regions, about 61 matched nontumor lung samples and a few dozen PBMC samples. Overall study outcomes, separate from this receptor: Additional single-cell paired TCR alpha and beta sequencing was considered necessary to confirm, at a functional level, the hypothesis that regional TCRs recognize regional mutations. TCR-seq coverage of tumor T cells was estimated to be only 6% to 7.5% for alpha chains and more than 11% for beta chains. Counts of ubiquitous and regional expanded TCRs correlated with counts of ubiquitous and regional nonsynonymous mutations, respectively. The tumor nonsynonymous mutation count correlated with the number of expanded intratumoral alpha and beta TCRs.

The library was produced with 5' RACE. This sample was sequenced with a NextSeq 500. In the TCR library protocol, a unique molecular identifier was attached to each TCR cDNA molecule so that PCR and sequencing errors could be corrected. The original pipeline was this. TCR identification, UMI-based error correction and CDR3 extraction were all carried out with Decombinator tools. Expanded TCRs were defined as those above a frequency of 2 per 1,000, corresponding to the top 1% of the tumor frequency distribution. Expanded tumor TCRs were classed as regional if statistically deemed absent (corrected P<0.05) from at least one tumor region, otherwise ubiquitous. Each repertoire was subsampled 100 times to 5,000 TCRs, after which Renyi diversity was computed with the R vegan package. To build CDR3 similarity networks, amino acid triplet string-kernel similarity was used, and CDR3s were connected when their pairwise similarity was above 0.82. TCRdb redid the processing of the public reads, applying fastp at Q25 and MiXCR, and retained in-frame beta chains. Each CDR3 protein appears once, grouped with its most common genes and DNA. Here the V and J calls rest on TCRdb's processing, not on the authors' analysis. This sample holds roughly 18,000 distinct CDR3 sequences; 9.5% to 10% were observed only once. Together, the top ten hold roughly a fifth of the sample.

The CDR3 spans 17 residues, from the cysteine through the phenylalanine. Of all the DNA, just the CDR3 is kept, 51 bases in frame from base 1. From the germline V gene (reference sequence), CDR1 is DFQATT and CDR2 is SNEGSKA. The junction shows trimming of 6 bases on V and 0 bases on J, plus 22 bases between the germline ends. This clonotype counts as medium-sized (0.01 to 0.1%). The antigen it binds to is not known. Base-call qualities are not available, and no considerably larger clone is one nucleotide away. With the library built for alpha chains, this beta chain is off target and its frequency is not meaningful. The time point label for this specimen denotes: sample taken at primary tumor resection. Donors were around 69 patients with early-stage, untreated non-small cell lung cancer from the lung TRACERx cohort. For TCR sequencing, whole RNA was extracted from tumor and nontumor lung tissue, or from cryopreserved PBMC samples, and no cell sorting was done. Patients were selected for TCR sequencing only if sufficient RNA was available from at least two tumor regions. Tumor and adjacent nontumor lung specimens were reviewed by a lung pathologist before selection.

The chain is made from TRBV20-1 and TRBJ2-3, and perhaps TRBD2 as D gene, on 6 matching bases. The TCR originated in a female donor with early-stage non-small cell lung cancer. The sample was lung tumor tissue, taken at surgery. The CDR3 loop reads CSAIILEGSGSTDTQYF. The nucleotide sequence is TGCAGTGCCATCATTTTGGAGGGGAGTGGGAGCACAGATACGCAGTATTTT.